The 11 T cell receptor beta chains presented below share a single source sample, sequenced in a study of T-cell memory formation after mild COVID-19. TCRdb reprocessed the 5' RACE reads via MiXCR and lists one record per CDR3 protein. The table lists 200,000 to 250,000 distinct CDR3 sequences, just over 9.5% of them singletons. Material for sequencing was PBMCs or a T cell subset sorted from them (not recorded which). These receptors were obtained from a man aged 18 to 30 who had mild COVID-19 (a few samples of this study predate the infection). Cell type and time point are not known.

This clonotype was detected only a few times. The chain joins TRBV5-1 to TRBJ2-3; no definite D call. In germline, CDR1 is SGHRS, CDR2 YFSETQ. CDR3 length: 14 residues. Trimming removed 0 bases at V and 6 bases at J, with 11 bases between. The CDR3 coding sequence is TGCGCCAGCAGCTTGGAACCCGCCGCGGATACGCAGTATTTT. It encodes CASSLEPAADTQYF. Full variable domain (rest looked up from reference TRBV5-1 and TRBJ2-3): KAGVTQTPRYLIKTRGQQVTLSCSPISGHRSVSWYQQTPGQGLQFLFEYFSETQRNKGNFPGRFSGRQFSNSRSEMNVSTLELGDSALYLCASSLEPAADTQYFGPGTRLTVL.

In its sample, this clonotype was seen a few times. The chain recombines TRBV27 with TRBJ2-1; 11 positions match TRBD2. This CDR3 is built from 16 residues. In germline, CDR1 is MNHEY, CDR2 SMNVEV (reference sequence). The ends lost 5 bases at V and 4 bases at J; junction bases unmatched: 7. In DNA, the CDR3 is TGTGCCAGCAGTACGTTACTAGCGGGGGATTACAATGAGCAGTTCTTC. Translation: CASSTLLAGDYNEQFF.

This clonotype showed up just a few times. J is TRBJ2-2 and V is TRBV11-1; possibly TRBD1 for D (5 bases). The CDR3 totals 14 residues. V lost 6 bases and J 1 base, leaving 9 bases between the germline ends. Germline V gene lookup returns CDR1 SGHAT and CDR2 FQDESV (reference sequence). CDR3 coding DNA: TGTGCCAGCAGATGGGGCGAGAACACCGGGGAGCTGTTTTTT. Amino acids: CASRWGENTGELFF.

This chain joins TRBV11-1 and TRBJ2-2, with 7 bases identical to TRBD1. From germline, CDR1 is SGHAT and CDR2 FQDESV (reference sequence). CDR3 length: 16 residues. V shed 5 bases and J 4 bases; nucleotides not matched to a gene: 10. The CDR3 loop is CASSPRPGGRTGELFF. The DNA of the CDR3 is TGTGCCAGCAGCCCACGTCCAGGGGGACGCACCGGGGAGCTGTTTTTT.

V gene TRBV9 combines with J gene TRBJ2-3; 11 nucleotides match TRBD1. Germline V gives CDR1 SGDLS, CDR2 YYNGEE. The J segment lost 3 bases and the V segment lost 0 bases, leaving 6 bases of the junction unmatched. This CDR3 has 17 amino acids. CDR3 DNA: TGTGCCAGCAGCGTAGGTCGGACAGGGGGCGGAACAGATACGCAGTATTTT. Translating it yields CASSVGRTGGGTDTQYF.

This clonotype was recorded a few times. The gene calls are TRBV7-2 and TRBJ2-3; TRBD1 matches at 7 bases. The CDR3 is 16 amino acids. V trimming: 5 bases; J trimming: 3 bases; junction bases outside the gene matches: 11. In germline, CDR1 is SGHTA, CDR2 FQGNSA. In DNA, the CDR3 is TGTGCCAGCAGCCCGAGGACAGGATATAGAACAGATACGCAGTATTTT. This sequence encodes CASSPRTGYRTDTQYF.

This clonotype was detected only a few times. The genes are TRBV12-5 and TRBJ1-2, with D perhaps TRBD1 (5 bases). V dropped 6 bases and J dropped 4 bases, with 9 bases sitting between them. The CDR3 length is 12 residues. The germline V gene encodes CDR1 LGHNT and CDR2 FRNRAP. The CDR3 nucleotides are TGTGCTAGTGGGAGGGACTTCTATGGCTACACCTTC. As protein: CASGRDFYGYTF. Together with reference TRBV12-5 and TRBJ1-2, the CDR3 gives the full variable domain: DARVTQTPRHKVTEMGQEVTMRCQPILGHNTVFWYRQTMMQGLELLAYFRNRAPLDDSGMPKDRFSAEMPDATLATLKIQPSEPRDSAVYFCASGRDFYGYTFGSGTRLTVV.

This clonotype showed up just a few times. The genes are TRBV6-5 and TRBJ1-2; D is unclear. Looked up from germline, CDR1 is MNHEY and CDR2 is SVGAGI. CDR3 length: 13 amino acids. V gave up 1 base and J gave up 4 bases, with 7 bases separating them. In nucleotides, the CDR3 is TGTGCCAGCAGTTACTGGGAGTCCTATGGCTACACCTTC. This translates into CASSYWESYGYTF.

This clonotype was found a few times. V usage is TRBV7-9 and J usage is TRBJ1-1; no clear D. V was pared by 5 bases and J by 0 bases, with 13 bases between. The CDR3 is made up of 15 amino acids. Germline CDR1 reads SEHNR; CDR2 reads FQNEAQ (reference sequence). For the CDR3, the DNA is TGTGCCAGCAGCCCCCGGACCCGTTTGAACACTGAAGCTTTCTTT. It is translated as CASSPRTRLNTEAFF. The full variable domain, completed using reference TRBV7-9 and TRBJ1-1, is DTGVSQNPRHKITKRGQNVTFRCDPISEHNRLYWYRQTLGQGPEFLTYFQNEAQLEKSRLLSDRFSAERPKGSFSTLEIQRTEQGDSAMYLCASSPRTRLNTEAFFGQGTRLTVV.

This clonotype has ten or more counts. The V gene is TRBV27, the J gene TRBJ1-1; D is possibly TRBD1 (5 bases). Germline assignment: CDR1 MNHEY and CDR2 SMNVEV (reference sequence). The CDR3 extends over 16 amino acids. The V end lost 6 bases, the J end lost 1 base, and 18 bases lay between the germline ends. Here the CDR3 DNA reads TGTGCCAGCAGAAGTTCACCGGGACGAGAGAACACTGAAGCTTTCTTT. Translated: CASRSSPGRENTEAFF.

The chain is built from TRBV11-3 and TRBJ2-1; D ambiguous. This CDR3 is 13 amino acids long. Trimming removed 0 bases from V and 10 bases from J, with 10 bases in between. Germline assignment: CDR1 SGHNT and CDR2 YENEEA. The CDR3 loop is CASSLDARREQFF. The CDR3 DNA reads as TGTGCCAGCAGCTTAGATGCCCGAAGGGAGCAGTTCTTC.